The clone carrying this TCR beta chain was counted a few times. Its matching antigen is unknown. Every TCR beta cDNA library bore unique molecular identifiers. MiXCR was run by TCRdb on the PCR reads, yielding one entry per CDR3 protein. Of a few hundred thousand distinct CDR3 sequences listed, 30% to 40% are singletons. This record comes from a study of post-analysis software for immune sequencing data. General observations from the study: People with multiple sclerosis had a significantly lower normalized Chao1 diversity than controls did.

This clonotype originated in a girl between 2 and 17 years old with multiple sclerosis. Sequencing was carried out using blood.

DNA of the CDR3: TGTGCCAGCAGCCAAGATCTCGGCGGAAACTACGAGCAGTACTTC. Translated, it gives CASSQDLGGNYEQYF. The gene calls are TRBV3-1 and TRBJ2-7; D is undetermined. CDR3 length: 15 residues. In germline, CDR1 is LGHDT, CDR2 YNNKEL (reference sequence). The V end lost 0 bases, the J end lost 3 bases, and 12 bases lay between the germline ends.